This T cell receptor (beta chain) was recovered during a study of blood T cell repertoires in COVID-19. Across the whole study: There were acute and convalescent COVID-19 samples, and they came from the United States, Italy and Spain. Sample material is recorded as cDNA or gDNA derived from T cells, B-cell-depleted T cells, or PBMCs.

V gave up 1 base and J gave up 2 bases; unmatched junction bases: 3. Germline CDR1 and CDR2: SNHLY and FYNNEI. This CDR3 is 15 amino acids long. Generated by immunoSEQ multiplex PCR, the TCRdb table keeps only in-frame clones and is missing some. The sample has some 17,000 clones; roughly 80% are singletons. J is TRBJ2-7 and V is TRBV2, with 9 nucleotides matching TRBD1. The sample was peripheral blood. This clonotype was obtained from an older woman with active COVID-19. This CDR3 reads CASSEGRDRAYEQYF. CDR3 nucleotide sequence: TGTGCCAGCAGTGAAGGCCGGGACAGGGCCTACGAGCAGTACTTC.